The 18 T cell receptor beta chains reported below all come from one sample, sequenced in a study of cytomegalovirus exposure and HLA in healthy donors. Both 60 Vbeta primers and 13 Jbeta primers went into the PCR. The protocol was immunoSEQ multiplex PCR, while the TCRdb copy is restricted to in-frame clones and leaves out a portion. This sample has about 120,000 clones; about 76% occur once, and the top ten carry 30%. The material sequenced was PBMCs. These receptors originate from a man in his fifties or sixties in good health and CMV-seropositive.

CDR3 loop: CASSGRDRGREKLFF. Written as DNA, the CDR3 is TGTGCCAGCAGCGGCCGGGACAGGGGTCGCGAAAAACTGTTTTTT. This chain joins TRBV9 and TRBJ1-4; TRBD1 aligns across 10 bases. With V trimmed by 3 bases and J by 8 bases, 7 bases remained unmatched. The CDR3 extends over 15 amino acids. CDR1 is SGDLS and CDR2 is YYNGEE in the germline V gene.

CDR3 bases: TGTGCCAGCAGCGCGGGACTAGCGAGAGGCACCGGGGAGCTGTTTTTT. This sequence encodes CASSAGLARGTGELFF. The rearrangement joins TRBV5-6 to TRBJ2-2; the match to TRBD2 covers 10 bases. The germline V gene encodes CDR1 SGHDT and CDR2 YYEEEE. CDR3 length equals 16 residues. Trimming removed 4 bases from V and 4 bases from J; junction bases left unmatched: 7.

The chain uses TRBV7-2 and TRBJ1-6, with 9 bases fitting TRBD1. The J segment lost 8 bases and the V segment lost 5 bases, leaving 7 bases of the junction unmatched. CDR1 SGHTA and CDR2 FQGNSA come from the germline V gene. CDR3 size: 15 residues. This CDR3 is CASSPPGQGYSPLHF. CDR3 sequence (DNA): TGTGCCAGCAGCCCCCCGGGACAGGGTTATTCACCCCTCCACTTT.

The chain uses TRBV25-1 and TRBJ2-2; D is perhaps TRBD1 (6 bases). Looked up from germline, CDR1 is MGHDK and CDR2 is SYGVNS. This CDR3 spans 15 amino acids. V was clipped by 1 base and J by 5 bases, with 11 bases between them. The CDR3 coding sequence is TGTGCCAGCAGTGAATTGAAGGGGGAAACCGGGGAGCTGTTTTTT. Its protein product is CASSELKGETGELFF.

This chain joins TRBV4-2 and TRBJ1-2; 7 bases are a match to TRBD1. The CDR3 is made up of 13 amino acids. The J segment lost 4 bases and the V segment lost 4 bases, leaving 3 bases of the junction unmatched. The germline gives CDR1 LGHNA, CDR2 YNFKEQ. CDR3 DNA: TGTGCCAGCAGCCCCGACAGGGTCTATGGCTACACCTTC. It specifies CASSPDRVYGYTF.

The V gene is TRBV7-2, the J gene TRBJ2-7; 9 bases agree with TRBD1. The CDR3 length is 14 residues. Per germline, CDR1 SGHTA and CDR2 FQGNSA. With V trimmed by 3 bases and J by 2 bases, 2 bases remained unmatched. CDR3 nucleotide sequence: TGTGCCAGCAGCTTGGACAGGGGAACCTACGAGCAGTACTTC. Translating gives CASSLDRGTYEQYF.

The chain is built from TRBV27 and TRBJ2-3, with TRBD1 matching 9 bases. The germline V gene encodes CDR1 MNHEY and CDR2 SMNVEV (reference sequence). The trim removed 5 bases at V and 1 base at J, leaving 4 bases unmatched. This CDR3 is built from 15 residues. In nucleotides, the CDR3 is TGTGCCAGCAGTGCGGGACAGGGACGCACAGATACGCAGTATTTT. This codes for CASSAGQGRTDTQYF.

The CDR3 is CASSSRQGGETQYF. For the CDR3, the DNA is TGTGCCAGCAGCTCCAGACAGGGTGGAGAGACCCAGTACTTC. V is TRBV7-2 and J is TRBJ2-5; TRBD1 matches at 7 bases. The CDR3 runs 14 residues. The junction had 6 bases not matched to a gene; V was cut back by 4 bases and J by 4 bases. CDR1 is SGHTA and CDR2 is FQGNSA in the germline V gene.

The rearrangement links TRBV7-3 to TRBJ2-1; TRBD1 matches 10 bases. The V gene's germline CDR1 is SGHTA and CDR2 FQGTGA. The ends lost 6 bases at V and 5 bases at J; junction bases unmatched: 7. CDR3 length equals 15 residues. The CDR3 DNA reads TGTGCCAGCAGATGGGACAGGGGAACCCACAATGAGCAGTTCTTC. It translates to CASRWDRGTHNEQFF.

The count of this clone is one. The V call is TRBV14, the J call TRBJ2-7; 9 bases match TRBD2. The V segment lost 1 base and the J segment 2 bases; nucleotides outside the gene matches: 6. The CDR3 length is 16 residues. The germline CDR1 and CDR2 sequences are SGHDN and FVKESK. The CDR3 nucleotides are TGTGCCAGCAGCCAAGGAGCGGGAGGAATGGCCTACGAGCAGTACTTC. Its protein is CASSQGAGGMAYEQYF.

DNA for the CDR3: TGTGCCAGCTCACCAGGGGGCTGGTATAATTCACCCCTCCACTTT. Amino acids: CASSPGGWYNSPLHF. The J gene is TRBJ1-6, the V gene TRBV18; possible D gene TRBD1, 6 bases. Looked up from germline, CDR1 is KGHSH and CDR2 is LQKENI. V lost 2 bases and J lost 4, with 9 bases in between. The CDR3 runs to 15 residues.

The V gene is TRBV2, the J gene TRBJ2-5; D unclear. With 2 bases removed from V and 0 bases from J, the gap between germline ends came to 7 bases. Germline V gene lookup returns CDR1 SNHLY and CDR2 FYNNEI. CDR3 length: 14 amino acids. CDR3 sequence: CASSENTYQETQYF. For the CDR3, the DNA is TGTGCCAGCAGTGAAAACACGTACCAAGAGACCCAGTACTTC.

This chain links TRBV19 with TRBJ2-5; 14 bases line up with TRBD2. CDR3 length equals 17 residues. CDR1 LNHDA and CDR2 SQIVND come from the germline V gene (reference sequence). Trimming cost V 5 bases and J 5 bases; bases outside gene matches: 10. The DNA of the CDR3 is TGTGCCAGTAGTCCCCCCCGGACTAGCGGGAGGTTGGAGACCCAGTACTTC. Its protein is CASSPPRTSGRLETQYF. Filled out from reference TRBV19 and TRBJ2-5, the complete variable domain reads DGGITQSPKYLFRKEGQNVTLSCEQNLNHDAMYWYRQDPGQGLRLIYYSQIVNDFQKGDIAEGYSVSREKKESFPLTVTSAQKNPTAFYLCASSPPRTSGRLETQYFGPGTRLLVL.

This clone appeared once. V is TRBV10-3 and J is TRBJ1-1; TRBD1 matches 7 bases. The CDR3 loop spans 14 amino acids. J gave up 0 bases and V 6 bases, and 4 bases lay outside the gene matches. CDR1 ENHRY and CDR2 SYGVKD come from the germline V gene. The CDR3 is CAIRGTAMNTEAFF. CDR3 DNA sequence: TGTGCCATCAGGGGGACAGCCATGAACACTGAAGCTTTCTTT.

This clone was detected once. The chain uses TRBV10-1 and TRBJ1-1; possibly TRBD1 for D (6 bases). V lost 5 bases, J lost 1 base, and 17 bases lay in between. The CDR3 has 16 residues. Germline V CDR1 and CDR2: WNHNN, SYGVQD (reference sequence). The DNA of the CDR3 is TGCGCCAGCAGTCCCCGAGGGGGGGTTGGGAACACTGAAGCTTTCTTT. This encodes CASSPRGGVGNTEAFF.

The V and J genes are TRBV28 and TRBJ2-3, with TRBD1 matching 7 bases. CDR1 and CDR2 from the germline V gene are MDHEN and SYDVKM. J gave up 3 bases and V 7 bases, and 7 bases lay outside the gene matches. The CDR3 is 14 residues long. DNA for the CDR3: TGTGCCAGCATACCGGGACAGCCTACAGATACGCAGTATTTT. Translated, it gives CASIPGQPTDTQYF. Full variable domain (rest looked up from reference TRBV28 and TRBJ2-3): DVKVTQSSRYLVKRTGEKVFLECVQDMDHENMFWYRQDPGLGLRLIYFSYDVKMKEKGDIPEGYSVSREKKERFSLILESASTNQTSMYLCASIPGQPTDTQYFGPGTRLTVL.

The chain uses TRBV7-3 and TRBJ2-3; 9 positions match TRBD2. The CDR3 has 15 residues. The germline V gene encodes CDR1 SGHTA and CDR2 FQGTGA. Trimming removed 1 base from V and 5 bases from J; junction bases left unmatched: 4. The CDR3 bases are TGTGCCAGCAGCTTAATGGCTAGCGGGGAAGATACGCAGTATTTT. Protein: CASSLMASGEDTQYF. Full variable domain (remainder filled in from reference TRBV7-3 and TRBJ2-3): GAGVSQTPSNKVTEKGKYVELRCDPISGHTALYWYRQSLGQGPEFLIYFQGTGAADDSGLPNDRFFAVRPEGSVSTLKIQRTERGDSAVYLCASSLMASGEDTQYFGPGTRLTVL.

The V call is TRBV11-2, the J call TRBJ1-4, with 10 bases lining up with TRBD1. The length of the CDR3 is 15 residues. Per the germline V gene, CDR1 is SGHAT and CDR2 is FQNNGV. Trimming at V came to 5 bases and at J to 7 bases, leaving 7 bases not matched to a gene. In DNA form, the CDR3 reads TGTGCCAGCAGCCCGCCCGGGACAGGGGTTGAAAAACTGTTTTTT. It translates to CASSPPGTGVEKLFF.